These T cell receptor beta chains were read from a single sample in a study of blood T cell repertoires in COVID-19. The assay was immunoSEQ multiplex PCR, and TCRdb's table has in-frame clones only and misses some. There are approximately 150,000 clones in the sample; 75% to 90% occur only once, and about 5.7% lies in the top ten. Material: peripheral blood. Receptors originate from an older man with acute or convalescent COVID-19. The CDR3 runs from the conserved cysteine through the conserved F or W. D genes are given only for firm matches.

-	TRBV10-2	CASSNRVQYEQYF
-	TRBV2	CASSVHSGNTIYF
-	TRBV30	CAWRQPLASSWTDTQYF
-	TRBV11-2	CASSPTAYEQYF
-	TRBV29-1	CSVGQRGYGYTF
TRBD1	TRBV7-9	CASSLLQGTEAFF
-	TRBV12-3/TRBV12-4	CASGSHTRQPQHF
TRBD2	TRBV4-1	CASSRGASGRYNEQFF
-	TRBV11-3	CASSPGGSRYEQYF
-	TRBV30	CAWSDYSYGYTF